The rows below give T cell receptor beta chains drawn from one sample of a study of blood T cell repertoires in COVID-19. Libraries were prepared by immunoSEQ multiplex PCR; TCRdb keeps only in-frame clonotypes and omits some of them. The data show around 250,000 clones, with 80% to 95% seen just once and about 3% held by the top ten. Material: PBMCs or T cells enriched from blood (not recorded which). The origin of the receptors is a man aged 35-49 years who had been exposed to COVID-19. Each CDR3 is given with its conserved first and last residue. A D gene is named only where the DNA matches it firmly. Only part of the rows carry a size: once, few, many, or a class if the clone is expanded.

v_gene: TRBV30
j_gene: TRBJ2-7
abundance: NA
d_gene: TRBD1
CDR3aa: CAWSVLYRGFSEQYF
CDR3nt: TGTGCCTGGAGTGTACTGTACAGGGGCTTCTCCGAGCAGTACTTC

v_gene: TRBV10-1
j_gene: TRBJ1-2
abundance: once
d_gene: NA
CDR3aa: CASSVGGPDHGYTF
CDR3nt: TGCGCCAGCAGTGTCGGGGGACCTGACCATGGCTACACCTTC

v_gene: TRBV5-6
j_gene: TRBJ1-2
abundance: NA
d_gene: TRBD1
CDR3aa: CASSLGTGGGYTF
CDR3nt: TGTGCCAGCAGTTTAGGGACAGGCGGCGGCTACACCTTC

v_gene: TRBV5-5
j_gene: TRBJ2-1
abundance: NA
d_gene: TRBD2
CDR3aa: CASSLGLAGEGEQFF
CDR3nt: TGTGCCAGCAGCTTGGGACTAGCGGGAGAGGGTGAGCAGTTCTTC

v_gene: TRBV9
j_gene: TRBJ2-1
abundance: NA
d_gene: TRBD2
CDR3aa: CASSVGLRERKNNEQFF
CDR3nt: TGTGCCAGCAGCGTAGGGCTGCGGGAGCGGAAAAACAATGAGCAGTTCTTC

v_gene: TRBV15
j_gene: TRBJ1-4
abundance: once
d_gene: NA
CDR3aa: CATSRGFGSPINEKLFF
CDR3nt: TGTGCCACCAGCAGAGGCTTCGGGTCGCCTATTAATGAAAAACTGTTTTTT

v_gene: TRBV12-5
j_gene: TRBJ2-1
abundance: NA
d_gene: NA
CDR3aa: CATGLGGAGSSYNEQFF
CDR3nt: TGTGCTACTGGGTTGGGGGGCGCGGGGAGCTCCTACAATGAGCAGTTCTTC

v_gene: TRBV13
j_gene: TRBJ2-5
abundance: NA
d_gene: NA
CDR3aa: CASSSNGETQYF
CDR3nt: TGTGCCAGCAGCTCCAACGGGGAGACCCAGTACTTC

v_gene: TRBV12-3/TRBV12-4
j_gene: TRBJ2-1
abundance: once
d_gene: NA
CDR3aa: CASTEGLTDEQFF
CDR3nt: TGTGCCAGCACTGAGGGACTCACCGATGAGCAGTTCTTC

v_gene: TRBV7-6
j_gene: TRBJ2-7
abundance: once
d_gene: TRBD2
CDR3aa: CASSFFPRREEGYEQYF
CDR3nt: TGTGCCAGCAGCTTTTTCCCGCGGCGGGAGGAAGGGTACGAGCAGTACTTC

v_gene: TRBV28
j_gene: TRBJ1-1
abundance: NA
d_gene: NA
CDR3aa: CASTLPAGGLNTEAFF
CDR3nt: TGTGCCAGCACCCTCCCCGCGGGAGGCTTGAACACTGAAGCTTTCTTT

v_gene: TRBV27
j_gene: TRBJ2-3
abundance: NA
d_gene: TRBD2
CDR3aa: CASSLMTGGFSTDTQYF
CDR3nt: TGTGCCAGCAGTTTAATGACGGGGGGGTTCAGCACAGATACGCAGTATTTT

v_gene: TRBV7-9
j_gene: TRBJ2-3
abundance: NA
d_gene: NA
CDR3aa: CASSLQDTDTQYF
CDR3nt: TGTGCCAGCAGCTTACAGGACACAGATACGCAGTATTTT

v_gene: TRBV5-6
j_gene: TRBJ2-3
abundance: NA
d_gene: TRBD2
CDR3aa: CASSLLTSGSLDTQYF
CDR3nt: TGTGCCAGCAGCTTGTTGACTAGCGGGAGTCTAGATACGCAGTATTTT

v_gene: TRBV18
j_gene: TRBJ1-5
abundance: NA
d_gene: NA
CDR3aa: CASSLGHSNQPQHF
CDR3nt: TGTGCCAGCTCACTTGGCCATAGCAATCAGCCCCAGCATTTT

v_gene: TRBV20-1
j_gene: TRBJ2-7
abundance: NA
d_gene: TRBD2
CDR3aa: CSASSLAGTYEQYF
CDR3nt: TGCAGTGCTAGTTCGTTAGCGGGTACCTACGAGCAGTACTTC

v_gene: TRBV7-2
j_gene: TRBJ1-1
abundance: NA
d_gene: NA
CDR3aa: CASSLASQVKSGFF
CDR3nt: TGTGCCAGCAGCTTAGCCAGCCAGGTCAAATCAGGTTTCTTT

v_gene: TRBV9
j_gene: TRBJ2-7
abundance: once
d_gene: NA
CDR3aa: CASSLRGLLFSEASQDEQYF
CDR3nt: TGTGCCAGCAGCCTACGAGGTCTGTTATTCTCAGAGGCGTCCCAAGACGAGCAGTACTTC

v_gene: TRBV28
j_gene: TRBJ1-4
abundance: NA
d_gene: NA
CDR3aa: CATINRATNEKLFF
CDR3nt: TGTGCCACCATCAACCGGGCAACTAATGAAAAACTGTTTTTT

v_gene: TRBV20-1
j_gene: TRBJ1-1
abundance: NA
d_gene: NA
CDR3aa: CSARDLTEAFF
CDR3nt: TGCAGTGCTAGAGATCTGACTGAAGCTTTCTTT

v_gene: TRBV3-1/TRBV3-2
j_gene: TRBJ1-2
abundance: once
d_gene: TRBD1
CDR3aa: CASSPDRVRDYGYTF
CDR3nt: TGTGCCAGCAGCCCCGACAGGGTACGAGACTATGGCTACACCTTC

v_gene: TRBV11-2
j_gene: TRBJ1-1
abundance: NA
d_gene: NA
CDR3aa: CASSLGLGAEAFF
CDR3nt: TGTGCCAGCAGCTTAGGTTTGGGAGCTGAAGCTTTCTTT

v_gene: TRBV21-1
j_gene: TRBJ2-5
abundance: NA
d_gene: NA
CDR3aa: CASSIDRGGVETQYF
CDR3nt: TGTGCCAGCAGCATTGATCGAGGGGGCGTGGAGACCCAGTACTTC

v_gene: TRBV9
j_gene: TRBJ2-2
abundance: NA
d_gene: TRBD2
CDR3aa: CASNPEGGAHTGELFF
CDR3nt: TGTGCCAGCAACCCTGAGGGAGGGGCGCACACCGGGGAGCTGTTTTTT

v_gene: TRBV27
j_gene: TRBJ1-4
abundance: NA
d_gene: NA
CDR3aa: CASSSPQGGDEKLFF
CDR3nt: TGTGCCAGCAGTTCCCCACAGGGTGGGGACGAAAAACTGTTTTTT

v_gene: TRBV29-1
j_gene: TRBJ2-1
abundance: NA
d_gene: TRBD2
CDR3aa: CSVDSGSSYNEQFF
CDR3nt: TGCAGCGTTGATAGCGGGAGCTCCTACAATGAGCAGTTCTTC

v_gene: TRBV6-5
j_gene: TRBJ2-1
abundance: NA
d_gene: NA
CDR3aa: CASESKFHSYNEQFF
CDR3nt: TGTGCCAGCGAGAGTAAGTTTCACTCCTACAATGAGCAGTTCTTC

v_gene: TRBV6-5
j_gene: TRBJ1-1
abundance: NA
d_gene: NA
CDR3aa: CASSRQAPNTEAFF
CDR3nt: TGTGCCAGCAGCAGACAAGCCCCGAACACTGAAGCTTTCTTT

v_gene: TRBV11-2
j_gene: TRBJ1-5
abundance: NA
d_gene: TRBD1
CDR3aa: CASSITGTGIGSNQPQHF
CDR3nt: TGTGCCAGCAGCATTACCGGGACAGGCATTGGTAGCAATCAGCCCCAGCATTTT

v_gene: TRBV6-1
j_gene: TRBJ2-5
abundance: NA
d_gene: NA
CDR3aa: CASREGQLQETQYF
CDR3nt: TGTGCCAGCAGAGAAGGACAGCTCCAAGAGACCCAGTACTTC

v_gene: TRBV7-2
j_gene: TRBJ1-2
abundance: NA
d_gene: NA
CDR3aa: CASSLAIGGYTF
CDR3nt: TGTGCCAGCAGCTTAGCCATCGGTGGCTACACCTTC

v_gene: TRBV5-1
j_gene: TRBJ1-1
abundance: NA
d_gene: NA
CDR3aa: CASSFGIAGGTEAFF
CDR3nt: TGCGCCAGCAGCTTCGGTATAGCGGGAGGCACTGAAGCTTTCTTT

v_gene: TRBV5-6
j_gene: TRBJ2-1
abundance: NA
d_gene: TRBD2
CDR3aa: CASSLWASGDLDEQFF
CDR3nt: TGTGCCAGCAGCTTGTGGGCTAGCGGGGATTTGGATGAGCAGTTCTTC

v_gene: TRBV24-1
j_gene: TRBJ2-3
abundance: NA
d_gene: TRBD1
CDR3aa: CATGDRGSTDTQYF
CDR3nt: TGTGCCACCGGAGACAGGGGGAGCACAGATACGCAGTATTTT

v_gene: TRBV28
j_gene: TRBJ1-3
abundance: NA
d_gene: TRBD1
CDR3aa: CASSLSGGADTIYF
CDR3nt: TGTGCCAGCAGTTTATCAGGGGGCGCGGACACCATATATTTT

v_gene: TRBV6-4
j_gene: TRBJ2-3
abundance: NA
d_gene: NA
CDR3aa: CASSELASGTDTQYF
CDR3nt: TGTGCCAGCAGTGAGTTGGCTAGCGGCACAGATACGCAGTATTTT

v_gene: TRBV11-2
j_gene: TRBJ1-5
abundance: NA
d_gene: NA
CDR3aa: CASSSEINQPQHF
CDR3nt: TGTGCCAGCAGCTCCGAGATTAATCAGCCCCAGCATTTT

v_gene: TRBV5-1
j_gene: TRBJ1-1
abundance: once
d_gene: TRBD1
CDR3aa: CASSQGTGGVTEAFF
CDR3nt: TGCGCCAGCAGCCAGGGGACAGGGGGCGTCACTGAAGCTTTCTTT

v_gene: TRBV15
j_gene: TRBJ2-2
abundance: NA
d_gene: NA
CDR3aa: CATSPRNTGELFF
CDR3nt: TGTGCCACCAGCCCGCGGAACACCGGGGAGCTGTTTTTT

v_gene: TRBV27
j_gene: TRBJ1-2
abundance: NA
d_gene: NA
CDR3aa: CASSPRVPKDYGYTF
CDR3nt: TGTGCCAGCAGCCCTCGGGTTCCTAAGGACTATGGCTACACCTTC

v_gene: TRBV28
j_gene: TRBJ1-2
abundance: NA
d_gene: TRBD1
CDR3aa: CASRSGTGYGYTF
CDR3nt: TGTGCCAGCAGGTCCGGGACAGGCTATGGCTACACCTTC

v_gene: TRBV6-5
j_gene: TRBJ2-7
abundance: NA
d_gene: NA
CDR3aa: CASSIRVNYEQYF
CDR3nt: TGTGCCAGCAGCATCAGGGTGAACTACGAGCAGTACTTC

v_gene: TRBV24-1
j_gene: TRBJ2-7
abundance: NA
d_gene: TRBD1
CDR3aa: CATSDPGQGPYEQYF
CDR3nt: TGTGCCACCAGTGATCCGGGACAGGGACCCTACGAGCAGTACTTC

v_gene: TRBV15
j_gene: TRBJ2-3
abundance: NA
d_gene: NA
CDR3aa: CATSRLIESYTDTQYF
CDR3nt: TGTGCCACCAGCAGATTGATTGAAAGCTACACAGATACGCAGTATTTT

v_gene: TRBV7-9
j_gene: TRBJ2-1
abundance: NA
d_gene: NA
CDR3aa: CASSSGTLDNEQFF
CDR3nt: TGTGCCAGCAGCTCCGGGACATTAGACAATGAGCAGTTCTTC

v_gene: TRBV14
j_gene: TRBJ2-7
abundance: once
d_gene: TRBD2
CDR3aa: CASSLLEGSGGLGQYF
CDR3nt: TGTGCCAGCAGCCTCTTAGAGGGCAGCGGGGGACTGGGGCAGTACTTC

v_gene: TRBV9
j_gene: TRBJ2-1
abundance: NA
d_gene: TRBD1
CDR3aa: CASSQDRSHEQFF
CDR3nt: TGTGCCAGCAGCCAGGACAGGAGCCATGAGCAGTTCTTC

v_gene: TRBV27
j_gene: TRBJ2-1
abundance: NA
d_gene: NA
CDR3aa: CASSLLVSVYNEQFF
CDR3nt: TGTGCCAGCAGTTTATTGGTCAGCGTCTACAATGAGCAGTTCTTC

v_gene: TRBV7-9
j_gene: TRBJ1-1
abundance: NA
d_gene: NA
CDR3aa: CASSLDSHEAFF
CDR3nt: TGTGCCAGCAGCCTTGACAGCCATGAAGCTTTCTTT

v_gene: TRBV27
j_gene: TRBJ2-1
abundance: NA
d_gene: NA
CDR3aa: CASSLSYEGGEQFF
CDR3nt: TGTGCCAGCAGTTTATCATATGAAGGGGGTGAGCAGTTCTTC

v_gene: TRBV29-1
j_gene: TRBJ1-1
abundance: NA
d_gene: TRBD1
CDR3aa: CSVDKGQDSEAFF
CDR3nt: TGCAGCGTTGATAAGGGACAGGATAGTGAAGCTTTCTTT

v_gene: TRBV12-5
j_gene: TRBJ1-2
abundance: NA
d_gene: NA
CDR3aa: CASGLAQGRNYGYTF
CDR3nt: TGTGCTAGTGGTTTGGCACAGGGAAGAAACTATGGCTACACCTTC

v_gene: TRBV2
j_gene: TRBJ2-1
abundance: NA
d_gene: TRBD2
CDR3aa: CASRKLAGGYNEQFF
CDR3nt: TGTGCCAGCAGGAAACTAGCGGGAGGTTACAATGAGCAGTTCTTC

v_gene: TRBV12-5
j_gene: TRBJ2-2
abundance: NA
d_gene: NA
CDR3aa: CASGLSPVTLNTGELFF
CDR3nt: TGTGCTAGTGGTTTATCCCCGGTGACTTTGAACACCGGGGAGCTGTTTTTT